This TCR beta chain was documented in a study of blood T cell repertoires in COVID-19. This CDR3 region has 13 residues. V was pared by 3 bases and J by 7 bases, with 12 bases between. This clone was counted a single time. In the study's own analysis: For nucleated cells, counts were estimated from reference gene primer amplification. Profiled with immunoSEQ multiplex PCR; TCRdb holds only in-frame clones, not every one. D and trimming come from the DNA, and the V and J calls and clone size come from that table. Of a few hundred thousand clones in the sample, roughly 88% are singletons; the top ten hold 0.87%.

This clonotype was obtained from a human donor with COVID-19, enrolled during active disease. The donor label of this sample is uncertain. The chain joins TRBV12-3 or TRBV12-4 to TRBJ1-2; the D gene is possibly TRBD1 (6 bases). Sequencing input: peripheral blood. The CDR3 DNA sequence: TGTGCCAGCAGTTTGCAGGGGTTGGGTGGCTACACCTTC. Translated, it gives CASSLQGLGGYTF.